These T cell receptor beta chains were read from a single sample in a study of CD8 T cells in ankylosing spondylitis. TCRdb fed the 5' RACE reads into MiXCR, producing one record per CDR3 protein. The profile covers approximately 250,000 distinct CDR3 sequences, with 10% to 13% appearing a single time and less than 3% taken by the ten largest. Material: blood, either unsorted or a sorted T cell fraction (not recorded which). These receptors were obtained from a male donor with ankylosing spondylitis or in good health (not recorded which). The CDR3 runs from the conserved cysteine through the conserved F or W. Each record gives: J gene, clone size, CDR3 length, V gene, D gene, CDR3 DNA, CDR3 protein. The D gene is left open where the match is weak. Where a row states a size, it is once, few, many or the class of an expanded clone; other rows omit it.

J: TRBJ2-5; size: many; length: 16; V: TRBV12-3/TRBV12-4; D: -; DNA: TGTGCCAGCAGTTTAAATGGAGGGGGCCTCCAAGAGACCCAGTACTTC; CDR3: CASSLNGGGLQETQYF
J: TRBJ2-2; size: -; length: 13; V: TRBV30; D: -; DNA: TGTGCCTGGGGAAGAAGAGCCACCGGGGAGCTGTTTTTT; CDR3: CAWGRRATGELFF
J: TRBJ2-5; size: -; length: 18; V: TRBV7-9; D: TRBD2; DNA: TGTGCCAGCAGCTTAGCTCTGGGGACTAGCGGAGGCCAAGAGACCCAGTACTTC; CDR3: CASSLALGTSGGQETQYF
J: TRBJ2-3; size: many; length: 14; V: TRBV5-1; D: TRBD2; DNA: TGCGCCAGCAGCTCGGGAGGTGGCACAGATACGCAGTATTTT; CDR3: CASSSGGGTDTQYF
J: TRBJ2-1; size: once; length: 13; V: TRBV7-9; D: -; DNA: TGTGCCAGCAGCTTAGTAAGGGGCAATGAGCAGTTCTTC; CDR3: CASSLVRGNEQFF
J: TRBJ2-7; size: many; length: 13; V: TRBV6-5; D: -; DNA: TGTGCCAGCAGCCGCCCGCCTTCCTACGAGCAGTACTTC; CDR3: CASSRPPSYEQYF
J: TRBJ2-7; size: many; length: 16; V: TRBV4-1; D: TRBD2; DNA: TGCGCCAGCAGCCAAGTGTGGACTAGCGGTCCCCACGAGCAGTACTTC; CDR3: CASSQVWTSGPHEQYF
J: TRBJ2-7; size: few; length: 15; V: TRBV6-1; D: -; DNA: TGTGCCAGCAGTACACTCACAGGGCCGGACTCCTTGCAGTACTTC; CDR3: CASSTLTGPDSLQYF
J: TRBJ2-3; size: many; length: 14; V: TRBV10-3; D: TRBD2; DNA: TGTGCCATCACTAGCGGGGGGTTGGCAGATACGCAGTATTTT; CDR3: CAITSGGLADTQYF
J: TRBJ1-4; size: many; length: 15; V: TRBV2; D: TRBD1; DNA: TGTGCCAGCAGTGGGGACAGGGCAACTAATGAAAAACTGTTTTTT; CDR3: CASSGDRATNEKLFF
J: TRBJ2-7; size: many; length: 15; V: TRBV6-5; D: TRBD1; DNA: TGTGCCAGCAGTTACTCCTATGACAGGGGCAACGAGCAGTACTTC; CDR3: CASSYSYDRGNEQYF
J: TRBJ1-4; size: many; length: 15; V: TRBV10-3; D: -; DNA: TGTGCCATCAGTGAATTCGCCAGGGGAGGAGAAAAACTGTTTTTT; CDR3: CAISEFARGGEKLFF
J: TRBJ2-3; size: many; length: 15; V: TRBV27; D: TRBD2; DNA: TGTGCCAGCAGGACTAGCGGGAGGTTAACAGATACGCAGTATTTT; CDR3: CASRTSGRLTDTQYF
J: TRBJ1-2; size: many; length: 14; V: TRBV2; D: -; DNA: TGTGCCACCACACAGGCAGGGTCTCGGTATGGCTACACCTTC; CDR3: CATTQAGSRYGYTF
J: TRBJ2-2; size: many; length: 15; V: TRBV6-1; D: TRBD1; DNA: TGTGCCAGCAGAGGGACAGGGAAACCACCCGGGGAGCTGTTTTTT; CDR3: CASRGTGKPPGELFF
J: TRBJ2-7; size: many; length: 14; V: TRBV4-1; D: TRBD1; DNA: TGCGCCAGCAGCTCAGGGGGCAGTCGTCTCGAGCAGTACTTC; CDR3: CASSSGGSRLEQYF
J: TRBJ2-2; size: many; length: 14; V: TRBV29-1; D: -; DNA: TGCAGCGTTACCGCCGGGGTGAGGACCGGGGAGCTGTTTTTT; CDR3: CSVTAGVRTGELFF
J: TRBJ2-1; size: many; length: 15; V: TRBV7-8; D: -; DNA: TGTGCCAGCAGCTACGACAGTAAGAACGGGGATGAGCAGTTCTTC; CDR3: CASSYDSKNGDEQFF
J: TRBJ1-1; size: many; length: 13; V: TRBV3-1; D: -; DNA: TGTGCCAGCAGCCAGTCGCCGGCTCCTGAAGCTTTCTTT; CDR3: CASSQSPAPEAFF
J: TRBJ2-1; size: many; length: 14; V: TRBV10-3; D: -; DNA: TGTGCCATCAGTGGGGTCTCGACGGGCAATGAGCAGTTCTTC; CDR3: CAISGVSTGNEQFF
J: TRBJ1-2; size: many; length: 16; V: TRBV12-5; D: -; DNA: TGTGCTAGTGGTTTGGTGACAGGACCAGCTAACTATGGCTACACCTTC; CDR3: CASGLVTGPANYGYTF
J: TRBJ2-7; size: many; length: 13; V: TRBV5-1; D: -; DNA: TGCGCCAGCAGCTTAAGGGGGAGCGTTGAGCAGTACTTC; CDR3: CASSLRGSVEQYF
J: TRBJ2-1; size: many; length: 12; V: TRBV28; D: -; DNA: TGTGCCAGCCAGGGGCGGGGCAATGAGCAGTTCTTC; CDR3: CASQGRGNEQFF
J: TRBJ1-5; size: few; length: 14; V: TRBV10-3; D: -; DNA: TGTGCCATCAGTGACAACGGTAGCAATCAGCCCCAGCATTTT; CDR3: CAISDNGSNQPQHF
J: TRBJ2-3; size: many; length: 14; V: TRBV5-6; D: TRBD1; DNA: TGTGCCAGCAGCACGGACAGGTTCACAGATACGCAGTATTTT; CDR3: CASSTDRFTDTQYF
J: TRBJ2-7; size: few; length: 13; V: TRBV30; D: TRBD1; DNA: TGTGCCTGGAGTGGACAGGGGGTCAACGAGCAGTACTTC; CDR3: CAWSGQGVNEQYF
J: TRBJ1-1; size: many; length: 18; V: TRBV18; D: -; DNA: TGTGCCAGCTCACCACGCGAACTCGATTTCTCACCTCTCACTGAAGCTTTCTTT; CDR3: CASSPRELDFSPLTEAFF